This TCR beta chain was captured in a study of blood T cell repertoires in COVID-19. The protocol was immunoSEQ multiplex PCR, while the TCRdb copy is restricted to in-frame clones and leaves out a portion. The sample lists 150,000 to 200,000 clones; approximately 87% were seen once. This clonotype was sampled from a woman in her seventies with acute or convalescent COVID-19. Sequencing used peripheral blood.

Here the CDR3 reads CASSYAIAGKPYEQYF. As DNA, the CDR3 is TGTGCCAGCAGTTACGCGATAGCGGGAAAGCCCTACGAGCAGTACTTC. The V gene is TRBV6-5, the J gene TRBJ2-7; 8 nucleotides align to TRBD2. This CDR3 has 16 amino acids. Germline CDR1 reads MNHEY; CDR2 reads SVGAGI. V lost 2 bases to trimming and J lost 2 bases; unmatched junction nucleotides: 8.